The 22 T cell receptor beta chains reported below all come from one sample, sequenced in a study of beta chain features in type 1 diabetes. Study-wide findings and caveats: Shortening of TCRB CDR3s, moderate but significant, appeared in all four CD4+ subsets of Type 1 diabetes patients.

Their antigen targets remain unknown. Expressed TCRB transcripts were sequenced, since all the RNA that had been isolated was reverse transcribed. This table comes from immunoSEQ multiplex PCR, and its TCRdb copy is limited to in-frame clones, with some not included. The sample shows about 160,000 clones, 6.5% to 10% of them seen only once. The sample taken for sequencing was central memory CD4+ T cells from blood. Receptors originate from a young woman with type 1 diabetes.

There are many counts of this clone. In nucleotides, the CDR3 is TGTGCCACCAGCAGAGGTCAAGCGGGGGGGAGAGAGCAGTACTTC. Amino acids: CATSRGQAGGREQYF. V is TRBV15 and J is TRBJ2-7; 10 bases are a match to TRBD2. There are 15 residues in the CDR3. CDR1 LNHNV and CDR2 YYDKDF come from the germline V gene (reference sequence). Trimming cost V 1 base and J 7 bases; bases outside gene matches: 7.

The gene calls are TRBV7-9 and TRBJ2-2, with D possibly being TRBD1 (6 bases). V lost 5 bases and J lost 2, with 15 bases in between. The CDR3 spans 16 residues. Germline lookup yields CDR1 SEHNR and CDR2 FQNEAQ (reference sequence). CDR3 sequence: CASSTKPGANTGELFF. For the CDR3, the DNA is TGTGCCAGCAGCACAAAGCCAGGGGCCAACACCGGGGAGCTGTTTTTT.

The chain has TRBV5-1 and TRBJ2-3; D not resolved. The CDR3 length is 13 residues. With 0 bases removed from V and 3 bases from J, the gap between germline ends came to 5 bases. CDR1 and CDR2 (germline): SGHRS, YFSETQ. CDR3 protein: CASSLVPTDTQYF. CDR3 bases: TGCGCCAGCAGCTTGGTTCCGACAGATACGCAGTATTTT.

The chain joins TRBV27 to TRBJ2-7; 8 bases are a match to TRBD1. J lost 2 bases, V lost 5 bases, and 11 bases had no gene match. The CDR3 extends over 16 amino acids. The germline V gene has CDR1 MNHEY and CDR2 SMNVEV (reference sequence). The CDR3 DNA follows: TGTGCCAGCAGTCTAATGGGGACAGGTCGTACCTACGAGCAGTACTTC. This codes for CASSLMGTGRTYEQYF.

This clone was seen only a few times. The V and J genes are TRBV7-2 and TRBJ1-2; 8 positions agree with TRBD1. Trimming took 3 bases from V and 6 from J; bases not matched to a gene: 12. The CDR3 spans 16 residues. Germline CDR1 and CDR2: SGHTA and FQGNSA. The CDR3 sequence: CASSFDGTGRGDGYTF. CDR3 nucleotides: TGTGCCAGCAGCTTCGACGGGACAGGTCGGGGCGATGGCTACACCTTC. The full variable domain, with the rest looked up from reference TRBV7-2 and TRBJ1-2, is GAGVSQSPSNKVTEKGKDVELRCDPISGHTALYWYRQSLGQGLEFLIYFQGNSAPDKSGLPSDRFSAERTGGSVSTLTIQRTQQEDSAVYLCASSFDGTGRGDGYTFGSGTRLTVV.

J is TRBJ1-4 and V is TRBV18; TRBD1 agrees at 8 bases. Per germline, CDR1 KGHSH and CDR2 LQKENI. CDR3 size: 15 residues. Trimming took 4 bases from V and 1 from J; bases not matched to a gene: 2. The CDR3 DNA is TGTGCCAGCTCACGGGGGACAGGAACTAATGAAAAACTGTTTTTT. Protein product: CASSRGTGTNEKLFF.

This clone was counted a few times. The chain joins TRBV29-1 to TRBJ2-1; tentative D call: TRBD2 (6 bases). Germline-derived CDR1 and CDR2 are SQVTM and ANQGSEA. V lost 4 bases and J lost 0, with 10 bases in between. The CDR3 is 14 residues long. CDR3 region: CSVGPGSSYNEQFF. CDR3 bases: TGCAGCGTTGGTCCCGGGAGCTCCTACAATGAGCAGTTCTTC.

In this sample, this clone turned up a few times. The CDR3 nucleotides read TGTGCCAGCAGCGCGACAGGGGTAGTTGGCTACACCTTC. Amino acids: CASSATGVVGYTF. V gene TRBV9 combines with J gene TRBJ1-2; 8 bases agree with TRBD1. The V gene's germline CDR1 is SGDLS and CDR2 YYNGEE. J gave up 7 bases and V 3 bases, and 5 bases lay outside the gene matches. This CDR3 spans 13 amino acids.

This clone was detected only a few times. The DNA of the CDR3 is TGTGCCAGCAGCAAAGTACAGCGACTAGCGACGATCAATGAGCAGTTCTTC. Amino acid sequence: CASSKVQRLATINEQFF. The chain uses TRBV21-1 and TRBJ2-1; the D segment call TRBD2 is taken from the table without a DNA check. TRBV21-1 is given as a pseudogene. CDR3 length: 17 amino acids.

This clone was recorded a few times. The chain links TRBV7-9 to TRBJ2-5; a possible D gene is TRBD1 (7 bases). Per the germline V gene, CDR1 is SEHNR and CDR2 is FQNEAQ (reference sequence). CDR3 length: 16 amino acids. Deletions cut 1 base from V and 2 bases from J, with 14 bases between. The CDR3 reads CASSLGSGGLQETQYF. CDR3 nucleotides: TGTGCCAGCAGCTTAGGTTCAGGGGGGCTACAAGAGACCCAGTACTTC.

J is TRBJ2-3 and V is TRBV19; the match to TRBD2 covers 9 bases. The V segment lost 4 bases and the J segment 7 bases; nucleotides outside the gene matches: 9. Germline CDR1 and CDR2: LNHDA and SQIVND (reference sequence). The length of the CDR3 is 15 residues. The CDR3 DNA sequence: TGTGCCAGTAGTAACCTCGGGACTAGCTCCTATACGCAGTATTTT. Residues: CASSNLGTSSYTQYF. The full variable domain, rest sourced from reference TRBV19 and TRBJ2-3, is DGGITQSPKYLFRKEGQNVTLSCEQNLNHDAMYWYRQDPGQGLRLIYYSQIVNDFQKGDIAEGYSVSREKKESFPLTVTSAQKNPTAFYLCASSNLGTSSYTQYFGPGTRLTVL.

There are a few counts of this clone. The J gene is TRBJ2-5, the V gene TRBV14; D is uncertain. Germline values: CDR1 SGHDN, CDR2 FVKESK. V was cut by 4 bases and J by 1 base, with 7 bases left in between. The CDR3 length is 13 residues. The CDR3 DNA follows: TGTGCCAGCAGCCCAAATTCCCAAGAGACCCAGTACTTC. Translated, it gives CASSPNSQETQYF.

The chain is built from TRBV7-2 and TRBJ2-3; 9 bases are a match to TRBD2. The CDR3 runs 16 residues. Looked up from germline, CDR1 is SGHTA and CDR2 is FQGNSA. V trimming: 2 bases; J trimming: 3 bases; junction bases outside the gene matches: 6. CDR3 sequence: CASSLSLSGSTDTQYF. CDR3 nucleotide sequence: TGTGCCAGCAGCTTATCCCTTAGCGGGAGTACAGATACGCAGTATTTT.

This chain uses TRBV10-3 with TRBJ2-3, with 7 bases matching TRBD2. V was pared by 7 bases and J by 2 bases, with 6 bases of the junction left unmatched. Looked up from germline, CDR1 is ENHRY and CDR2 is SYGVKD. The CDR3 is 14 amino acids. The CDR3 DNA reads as TGTGCCATCACGCGGGAGCCCTACACAGATACGCAGTATTTT. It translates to CAITREPYTDTQYF.

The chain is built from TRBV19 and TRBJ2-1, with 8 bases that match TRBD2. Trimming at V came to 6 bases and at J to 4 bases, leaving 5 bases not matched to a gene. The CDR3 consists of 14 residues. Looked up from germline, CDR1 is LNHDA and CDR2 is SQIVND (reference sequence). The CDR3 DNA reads TGTGCCAGTAGAGAGTCGGGGGGGTACAATGAGCAGTTCTTC. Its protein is CASRESGGYNEQFF.

This CDR3 is CACTPGPDTQYF. The CDR3 DNA reads as TGTGCCTGCACGCCAGGGCCAGATACGCAGTATTTT. The gene calls are TRBV30 and TRBJ2-3; a possible D gene is TRBD1 (5 bases). Trimming stripped 6 bases from V and 4 bases from J, with 11 bases between. The CDR3 has 12 amino acids. Germline V gives CDR1 GTSNPN, CDR2 SVGIG (reference sequence).

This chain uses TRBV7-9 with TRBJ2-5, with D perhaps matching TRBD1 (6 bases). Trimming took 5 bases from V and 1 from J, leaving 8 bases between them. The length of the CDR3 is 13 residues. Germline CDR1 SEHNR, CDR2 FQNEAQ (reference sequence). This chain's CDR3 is CASSHRAQETQYF. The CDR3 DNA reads TGTGCCAGCAGCCACAGGGCCCAAGAGACCCAGTACTTC.

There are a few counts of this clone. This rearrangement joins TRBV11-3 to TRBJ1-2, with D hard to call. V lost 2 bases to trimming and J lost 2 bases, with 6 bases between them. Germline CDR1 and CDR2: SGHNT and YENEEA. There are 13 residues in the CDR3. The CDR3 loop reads CASSLSSNYGYTF. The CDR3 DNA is TGTGCCAGCAGCTTATCTAGCAACTATGGCTACACCTTC.

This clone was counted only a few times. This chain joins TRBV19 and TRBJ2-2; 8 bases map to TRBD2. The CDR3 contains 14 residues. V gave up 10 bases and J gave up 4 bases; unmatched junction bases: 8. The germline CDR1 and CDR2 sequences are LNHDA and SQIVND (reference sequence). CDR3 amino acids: CATRRLAPTGELFF. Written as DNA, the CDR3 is TGTGCCACGAGACGACTAGCGCCCACCGGGGAGCTGTTTTTT.

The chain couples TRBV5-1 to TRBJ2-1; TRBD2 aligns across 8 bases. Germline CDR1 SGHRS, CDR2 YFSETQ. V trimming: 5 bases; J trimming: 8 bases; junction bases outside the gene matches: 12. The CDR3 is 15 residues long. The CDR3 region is CASRGYQREFDEQFF. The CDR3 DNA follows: TGCGCCAGCAGAGGATACCAGCGGGAGTTCGATGAGCAGTTCTTC.

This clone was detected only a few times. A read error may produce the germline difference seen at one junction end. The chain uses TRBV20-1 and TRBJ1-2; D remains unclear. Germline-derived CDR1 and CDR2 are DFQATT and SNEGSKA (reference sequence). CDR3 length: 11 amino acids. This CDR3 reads CSASGDSTRRF. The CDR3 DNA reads TGCAGTGCTAGCGGGGATTCAACAAGACGCTTC.

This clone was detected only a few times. CDR3 in amino acids: CSATGGFEQYF. The DNA of the CDR3 is TGCAGTGCTACAGGGGGCTTCGAGCAGTACTTC. The chain employs TRBV20-1 and TRBJ2-7; 8 bases agree with TRBD1. The CDR3 sequence is 11 residues long. With V trimmed by 4 bases and J by 6 bases, 2 bases remained unmatched. CDR1 DFQATT and CDR2 SNEGSKA come from the germline V gene (reference sequence).